The entry that follows covers one T cell receptor beta chain sequence. TCRdb keeps only in-frame clones here, not all; method: immunoSEQ multiplex PCR. The sample gives about 86,000 clones, 94% of which show up once; less than 6% is in the top ten. The CDR3 has 16 residues. V lost 4 bases and J lost 2; bases outside the gene matches: 7. CDR1 and CDR2 from the germline V gene are SNHLY and FYNNEI. The data were taken from a study of control samples from healthy donors and cancer patients. The chain is built from TRBV2 and TRBJ1-5; 8 bases are shared with TRBD1. The clonotype was recovered from a woman aged 18-30 years in good health. Sequencing was done on a sample of blood. The CDR3 bases are TGTGCCAGCAGTGCCGGACAGGGTCGGGGCAATCAGCCCCAGCATTTT. Its protein product is CASSAGQGRGNQPQHF.